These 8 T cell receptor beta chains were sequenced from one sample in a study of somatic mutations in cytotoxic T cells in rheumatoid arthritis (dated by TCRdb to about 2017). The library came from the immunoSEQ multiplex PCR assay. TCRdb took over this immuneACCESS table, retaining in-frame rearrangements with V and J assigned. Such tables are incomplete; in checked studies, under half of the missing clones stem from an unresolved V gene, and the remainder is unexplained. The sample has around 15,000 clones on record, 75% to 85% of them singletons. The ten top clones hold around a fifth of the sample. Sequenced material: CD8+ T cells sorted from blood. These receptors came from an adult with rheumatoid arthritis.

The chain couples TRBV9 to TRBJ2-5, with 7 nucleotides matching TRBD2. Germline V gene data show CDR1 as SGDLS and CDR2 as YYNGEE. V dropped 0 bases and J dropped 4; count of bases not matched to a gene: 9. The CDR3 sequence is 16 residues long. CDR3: CASSVGGEGRRETQYF. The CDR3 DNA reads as TGTGCCAGCAGCGTAGGGGGGGAGGGGCGAAGAGAGACCCAGTACTTC. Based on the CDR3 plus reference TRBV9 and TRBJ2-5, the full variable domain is DSGVTQTPKHLITATGQRVTLRCSPRSGDLSVYWYQQSLDQGLQFLIQYYNGEERAKGNILERFSAQQFPDLHSELNLSSLELGDSALYFCASSVGGEGRRETQYFGPGTRLLVL.

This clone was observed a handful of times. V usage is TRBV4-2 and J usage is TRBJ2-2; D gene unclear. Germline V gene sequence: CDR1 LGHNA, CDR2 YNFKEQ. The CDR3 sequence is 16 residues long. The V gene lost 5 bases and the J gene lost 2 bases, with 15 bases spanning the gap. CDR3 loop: CASSESTELNTGELFF. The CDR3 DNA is TGTGCCAGCAGCGAAAGCACGGAACTTAACACCGGGGAGCTGTTTTTT.

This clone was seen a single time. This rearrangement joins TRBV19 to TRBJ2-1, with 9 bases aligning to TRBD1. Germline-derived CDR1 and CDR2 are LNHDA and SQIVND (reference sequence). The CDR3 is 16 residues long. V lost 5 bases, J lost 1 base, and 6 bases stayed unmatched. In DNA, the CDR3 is TGTGCCAGTAGTGTCACAGGGGGCTGGTCCTACAATGAGCAGTTCTTC. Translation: CASSVTGGWSYNEQFF. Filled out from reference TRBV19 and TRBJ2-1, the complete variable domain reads DGGITQSPKYLFRKEGQNVTLSCEQNLNHDAMYWYRQDPGQGLRLIYYSQIVNDFQKGDIAEGYSVSREKKESFPLTVTSAQKNPTAFYLCASSVTGGWSYNEQFFGPGTRLTVL.

CDR3 amino acids: CASSRLAGVNNEQYF. CDR3 DNA: TGTGCCAGCAGTCGACTAGCGGGGGTTAATAACGAGCAGTACTTC. This chain uses TRBV6-5 with TRBJ2-7, with 12 bases identical to TRBD2. The length of the CDR3 is 15 residues. Trimming at V came to 5 bases and at J to 5 bases, leaving 7 bases not matched to a gene. Germline lookup yields CDR1 MNHEY and CDR2 SVGAGI.

The CDR3 loop reads CASSLYMNTEAFF. Here the CDR3 DNA reads TGTGCCAGCAGCTTGTACATGAACACTGAAGCTTTCTTT. The chain combines TRBV5-8 with TRBJ1-1; D is undetermined. Germline V CDR1 and CDR2: SGHTS, YDEGEE. The CDR3 length is 13 residues. Trimming took 1 base from V and 0 from J, leaving 4 bases between them.

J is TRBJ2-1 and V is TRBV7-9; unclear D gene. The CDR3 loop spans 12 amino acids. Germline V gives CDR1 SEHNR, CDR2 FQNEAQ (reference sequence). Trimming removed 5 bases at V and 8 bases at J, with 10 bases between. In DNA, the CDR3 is TGTGCCAGCAGCCCCGCGGCCCATGAGCAGTTCTTC. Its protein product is CASSPAAHEQFF.

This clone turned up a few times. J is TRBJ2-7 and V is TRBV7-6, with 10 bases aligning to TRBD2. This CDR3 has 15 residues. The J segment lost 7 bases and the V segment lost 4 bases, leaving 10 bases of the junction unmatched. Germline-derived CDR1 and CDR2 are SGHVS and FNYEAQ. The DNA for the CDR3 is TGTGCCAGCAGCTCCTCTCCTAGCGGGAGTGAAGAGCAGTACTTC. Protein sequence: CASSSSPSGSEEQYF. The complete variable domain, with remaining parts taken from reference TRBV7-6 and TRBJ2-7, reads GAGVSQSPRYKVTKRGQDVALRCDPISGHVSLYWYRQALGQGPEFLTYFNYEAQQDKSGLPNDRFSAERPEGSISTLTIQRTEQRDSAMYRCASSSSPSGSEEQYFGPGTRLTVT.

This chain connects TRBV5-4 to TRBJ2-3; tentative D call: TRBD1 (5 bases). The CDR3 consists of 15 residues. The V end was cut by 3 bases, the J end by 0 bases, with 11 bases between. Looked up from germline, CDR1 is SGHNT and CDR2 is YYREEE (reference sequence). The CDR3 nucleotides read TGTGCCAGCAGCTGGGGCTTGACTAGCACAGATACGCAGTATTTT. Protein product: CASSWGLTSTDTQYF.